This T cell receptor (beta chain) comes out of a study of blood T cell repertoires in COVID-19. Produced via immunoSEQ multiplex PCR; TCRdb's table is partial and in-frame only. The sample has about 160,000 clones; 82% are singletons. The CDR3 spans 17 residues. J gave up 0 bases and V 5 bases, and 12 bases lay outside the gene matches. Germline lookup yields CDR1 SEHNR and CDR2 FQNEAQ (reference sequence). The rearrangement links TRBV7-9 to TRBJ1-2; TRBD1 matches at 7 bases. This TCR derives from a middle-aged woman with COVID-19, enrolled during active disease. The source material was peripheral blood. The CDR3 sequence is CASSRGTEPLANYGYTF. The CDR3 coding sequence is TGTGCCAGCAGCCGCGGGACAGAGCCTTTAGCTAACTATGGCTACACCTTC.